This T cell receptor (beta chain) was documented in a study of cytomegalovirus exposure and HLA in healthy donors. Primers: 60 Vbeta forward and 13 Jbeta reverse. Data came from immunoSEQ multiplex PCR; TCRdb stores just in-frame clones and leaves some out. The sample lists 80,000 to 95,000 clones; about two thirds were seen once. In regard to this clone: What it binds is not known.

Participants comprised healthy donors of bone marrow. The germline V gene encodes CDR1 SGDLS and CDR2 YYNGEE. V was trimmed by 1 base and J by 6 bases, leaving 10 bases between them. CDR3 length: 13 amino acids. Study-level results: Cytomegalovirus-associated status was assigned to about 160 TCR beta chains. Some public TCRs appeared in many individuals, while most sequences were rare. Highly shared sequence variants in one cluster were likely a sequencing artifact.

The source of this sequence is a human donor in good health. The chain joins TRBV9 to TRBJ1-1; D uncertain. Sequencing was carried out using PBMCs. The CDR3 is CASSVFLGAEAFF. The CDR3 DNA reads as TGTGCCAGCAGCGTATTTCTGGGCGCTGAAGCTTTCTTT.